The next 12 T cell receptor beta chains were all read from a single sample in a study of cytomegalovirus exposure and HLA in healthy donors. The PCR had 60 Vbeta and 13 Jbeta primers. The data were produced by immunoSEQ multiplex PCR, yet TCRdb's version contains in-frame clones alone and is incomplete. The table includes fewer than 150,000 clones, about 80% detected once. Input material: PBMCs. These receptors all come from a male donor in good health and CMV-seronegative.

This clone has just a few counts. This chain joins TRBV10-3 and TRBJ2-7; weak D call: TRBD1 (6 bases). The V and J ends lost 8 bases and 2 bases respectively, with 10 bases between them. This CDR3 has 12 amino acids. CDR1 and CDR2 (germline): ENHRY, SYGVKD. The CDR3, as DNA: TGTGCCATCGGGACAAGCGCCTACGAGCAGTACTTC. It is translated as CAIGTSAYEQYF.

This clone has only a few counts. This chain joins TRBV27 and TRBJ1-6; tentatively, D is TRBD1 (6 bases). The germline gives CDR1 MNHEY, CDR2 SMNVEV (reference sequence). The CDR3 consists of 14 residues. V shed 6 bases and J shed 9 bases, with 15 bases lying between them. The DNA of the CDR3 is TGTGCCAGCAGGGAGACCTTACAGGGTTCACCCCTCCACTTT. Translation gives CASRETLQGSPLHF.

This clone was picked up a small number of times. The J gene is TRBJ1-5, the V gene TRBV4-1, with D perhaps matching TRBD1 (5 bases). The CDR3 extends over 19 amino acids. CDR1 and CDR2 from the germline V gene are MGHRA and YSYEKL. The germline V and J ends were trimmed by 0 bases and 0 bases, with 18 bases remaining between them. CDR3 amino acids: CASSQEAPPGGYSNQPQHF. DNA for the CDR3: TGCGCCAGCAGCCAAGAGGCGCCCCCGGGGGGTTATAGCAATCAGCCCCAGCATTTT.

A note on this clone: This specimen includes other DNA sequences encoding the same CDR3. In DNA form, the CDR3 reads TGTGCCAGCAGCTTGGGATCGGGAGGCTACACCTTC. Translated, it gives CASSLGSGGYTF. The chain has TRBV5-6 and TRBJ1-2; D remains ambiguous. This CDR3 has 12 amino acids. Per germline, CDR1 SGHDT and CDR2 YYEEEE. Trimming stripped 0 bases from V and 8 bases from J, with 8 bases between.

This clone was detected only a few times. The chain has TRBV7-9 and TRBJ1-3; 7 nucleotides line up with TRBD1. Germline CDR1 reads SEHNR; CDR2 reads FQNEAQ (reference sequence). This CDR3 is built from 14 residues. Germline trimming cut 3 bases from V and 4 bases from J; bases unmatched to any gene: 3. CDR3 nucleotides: TGTGCCAGCAGCTTGACAGGGTCGGGAAACACCATATATTTT. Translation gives CASSLTGSGNTIYF. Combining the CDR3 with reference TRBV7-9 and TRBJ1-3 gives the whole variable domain DTGVSQNPRHKITKRGQNVTFRCDPISEHNRLYWYRQTLGQGPEFLTYFQNEAQLEKSRLLSDRFSAERPKGSFSTLEIQRTEQGDSAMYLCASSLTGSGNTIYFGEGSWLTVV.

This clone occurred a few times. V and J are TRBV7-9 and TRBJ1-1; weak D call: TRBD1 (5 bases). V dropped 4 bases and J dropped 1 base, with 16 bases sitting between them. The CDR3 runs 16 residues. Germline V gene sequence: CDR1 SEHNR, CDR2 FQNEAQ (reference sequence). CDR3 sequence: CASSSSFGTSNTEAFF. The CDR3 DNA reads TGTGCCAGCAGCTCATCTTTCGGGACTTCGAACACTGAAGCTTTCTTT.

The CDR3: CASSGVGGRGEKLFF. The CDR3 nucleotides read TGTGCCAGCAGTGGGGTGGGTGGTAGGGGAGAAAAACTGTTTTTT. The genes are TRBV6-1 and TRBJ1-4; D is possibly TRBD1 (5 bases). V dropped 4 bases and J dropped 8 bases, with 17 bases sitting between them. The CDR3 consists of 15 residues. Per germline, CDR1 MNHNS and CDR2 SASEGT.

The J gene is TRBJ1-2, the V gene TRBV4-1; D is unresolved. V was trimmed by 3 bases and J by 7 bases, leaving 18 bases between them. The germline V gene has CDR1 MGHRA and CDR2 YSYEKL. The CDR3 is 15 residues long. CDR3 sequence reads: CASSHESWLLVGYTF. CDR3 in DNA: TGCGCCAGCAGCCATGAATCTTGGCTTCTCGTTGGCTACACCTTC.

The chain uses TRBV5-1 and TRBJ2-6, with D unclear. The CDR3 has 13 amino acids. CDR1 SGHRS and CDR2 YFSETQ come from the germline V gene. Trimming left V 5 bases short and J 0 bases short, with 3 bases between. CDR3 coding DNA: TGCGCCAGCAGGAGCTCTGGGGCCAACGTCCTGACTTTC. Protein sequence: CASRSSGANVLTF. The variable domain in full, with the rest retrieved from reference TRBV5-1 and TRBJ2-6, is KAGVTQTPRYLIKTRGQQVTLSCSPISGHRSVSWYQQTPGQGLQFLFEYFSETQRNKGNFPGRFSGRQFSNSRSEMNVSTLELGDSALYLCASRSSGANVLTFGAGSRLTVL.

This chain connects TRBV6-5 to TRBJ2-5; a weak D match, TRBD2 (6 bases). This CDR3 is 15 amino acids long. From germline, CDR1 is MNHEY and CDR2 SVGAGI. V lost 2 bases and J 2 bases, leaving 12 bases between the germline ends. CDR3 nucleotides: TGTGCCAGCAGTTACGGGGGGACGGAACAAGAGACCCAGTACTTC. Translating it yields CASSYGGTEQETQYF.

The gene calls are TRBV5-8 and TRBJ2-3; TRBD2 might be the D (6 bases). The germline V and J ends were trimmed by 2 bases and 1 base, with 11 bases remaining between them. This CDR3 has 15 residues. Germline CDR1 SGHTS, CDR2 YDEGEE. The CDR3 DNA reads TGTGCCAGCAGCTTACCACTAGCAGGCACAGATACGCAGTATTTT. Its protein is CASSLPLAGTDTQYF.

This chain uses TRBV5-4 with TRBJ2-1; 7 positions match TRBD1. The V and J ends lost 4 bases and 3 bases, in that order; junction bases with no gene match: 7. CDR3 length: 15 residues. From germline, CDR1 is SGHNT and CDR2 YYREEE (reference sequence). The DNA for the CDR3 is TGTGCCAGCAGCCTCTCCGGGACAGTCTACAATGAGCAGTTCTTC. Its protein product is CASSLSGTVYNEQFF.